This T cell receptor beta chain was identified in a study of blood T cell repertoires in COVID-19. Study as a whole: The United States, Italy and Spain were the sources of the acute and convalescent COVID-19 samples. PBMCs, B-cell-depleted T cells, or T cells were the source of the cDNA or gDNA that made up the material.

The method was immunoSEQ multiplex PCR; TCRdb's version includes in-frame clones alone and lacks a portion of them. The repertoire has 45,000 or so clones, approximately 90% of them found once; the top ten carry less than 6.5%. V shed 5 bases, J shed 7 bases, and the junction held 5 bases outside the gene matches. CDR1 and CDR2 (germline): SGHTA, FQGNSA. The CDR3 totals 14 residues. Sequenced sample: peripheral blood. The sequence derives from a man aged 35-49 years with active COVID-19. The V call is TRBV7-2, the J call TRBJ2-2, with 9 bases fitting TRBD1. The CDR3 spells CASSGTGGGGELFF. CDR3 in DNA: TGTGCCAGCAGCGGAACAGGGGGCGGCGGGGAGCTGTTTTTT.